Shown below are 22 T cell receptor beta chains from a single sample sequenced in a study of beta chain features in type 1 diabetes. Notes on the study in general: Shorter TCRB CDR3s, moderately but significantly so, were found in Type 1 diabetes patients in all four CD4+ subsets.

Expressed TCRB transcripts got sequenced, as all isolated RNA was reverse transcribed. The assay was immunoSEQ multiplex PCR, and TCRdb's table has in-frame clones only and misses some. The data show about 340,000 clones, less than 15% seen once. Their antigens remain unidentified. The sequenced sample consisted of naive CD4+ T cells from blood. All receptors derive from a woman between 18 and 29 years old with type 1 diabetes.

This clone showed up just a few times. This rearrangement joins TRBV29-1 to TRBJ1-1; perhaps TRBD1 as D (6 bases). This CDR3 is 14 amino acids long. Trimming pared 4 bases from V and 1 base from J, leaving 13 bases between. Germline CDR1 and CDR2: SQVTM and ANQGSEA. CDR3 in amino acids: CSVVLRGKNTEAFF. DNA for the CDR3: TGCAGCGTTGTACTCAGGGGTAAGAACACTGAAGCTTTCTTT.

This clone has just a few counts. The chain employs TRBV5-8 and TRBJ2-3; no reliable D call. Germline loops: CDR1 SGHTS, CDR2 YDEGEE. The CDR3 has 12 residues. V was clipped by 1 base and J by 14 bases, with 14 bases between them. Here the CDR3 reads CASSLTAVPLYF. The DNA of the CDR3 is TGTGCCAGCAGCTTGACGGCGGTCCCATTGTATTTT.

This clone was seen a few times. The rearrangement links TRBV7-2 to TRBJ2-3; D is possibly TRBD2 (5 bases). CDR1 and CDR2 from the germline V gene are SGHTA and FQGNSA. This CDR3 has 15 residues. V lost 5 bases and J 4 bases, leaving 16 bases between the germline ends. Here the CDR3 reads CASSPGPRGSDTQYF. The CDR3 bases are TGTGCCAGCAGCCCCGGACCTCGAGGGTCAGATACGCAGTATTTT.

This clone has more than one count but fewer than ten. The chain recombines TRBV19 with TRBJ1-1; TRBD1 matches 10 bases. The CDR3 has 13 residues. Per the germline V gene, CDR1 is LNHDA and CDR2 is SQIVND (reference sequence). This chain's CDR3 is CSAGQGMNTEAFF. The CDR3, as DNA: TGTTCGGCGGGACAGGGGATGAACACTGAAGCTTTCTTT. Full variable domain (missing parts from reference TRBV19 and TRBJ1-1): DGGITQSPKYLFRKEGQNVTLSCEQNLNHDAMYWYRQDPGQGLRLIYYSQIVNDFQKGDIAEGYSVSREKKESFPLTVTSAQKNPTAFYLCSAGQGMNTEAFFGQGTRLTVV.

The CDR3 DNA is TGTGCCAGCAGCCCACAGGGACAGCCGTACACCGGGGAGCTGTTTTTT. It translates to CASSPQGQPYTGELFF. V usage is TRBV6-6 and J usage is TRBJ2-2; 7 nucleotides align to TRBD1. From germline, CDR1 is MNHNY and CDR2 SVGAGI (reference sequence). The junction had 10 bases not matched to a gene; V was cut back by 6 bases and J by 3 bases. This CDR3 comprises 16 residues.

This clone was counted only a few times. The chain links TRBV30 to TRBJ1-5, with D hard to call. CDR1 GTSNPN and CDR2 SVGIG come from the germline V gene (reference sequence). Trimming took off 1 base at V and 6 bases at J, with 13 bases between the two ends. The CDR3 is 14 amino acids. For the CDR3, the DNA is TGTGCCTGGAGTGGAGGGCAGGACTCTCAGCCCCAGCATTTT. Residues: CAWSGGQDSQPQHF.

This clone was recorded a few times. The V gene is TRBV2, the J gene TRBJ2-7; D possibly corresponds to TRBD1 (5 bases). V was cut by 8 bases and J by 0 bases, with 8 bases left in between. The CDR3 totals 12 residues. CDR1 is SNHLY and CDR2 is FYNNEI in the germline V gene. The CDR3 loop is CASEDSSYEQYV. The CDR3 DNA follows: TGTGCCAGCGAAGACAGCTCCTACGAGCAGTACGTC.

The gene calls are TRBV29-1 and TRBJ1-2; possible D gene TRBD1, 5 bases. This CDR3 comprises 12 residues. Germline V CDR1 and CDR2: SQVTM, ANQGSEA. The V and J ends lost 4 bases and 3 bases respectively, with 9 bases between them. This chain's CDR3 is CSVAGEHYGYTF. In DNA, the CDR3 is TGCAGCGTTGCGGGGGAGCACTATGGCTACACCTTC.

This clone was observed a few times. This specimen includes other DNA sequences encoding the same CDR3. The chain is built from TRBV7-9 and TRBJ1-1, with no clear D. The CDR3 has 13 amino acids. Germline CDR1 and CDR2: SEHNR and FQNEAQ (reference sequence). V was shortened by 5 bases and J by 1 base, with 8 bases between the two germline ends. The CDR3: CASSLTENTEAFF. CDR3 coding DNA: TGTGCCAGCAGCCTCACAGAGAACACTGAAGCTTTCTTT.

This clone was recorded a few times. The V and J genes are TRBV10-2 and TRBJ2-2; TRBD2 matches at 8 bases. The V and J ends lost 7 bases and 6 bases, in that order; junction bases with no gene match: 10. The germline gives CDR1 WSHSY, CDR2 SAAADI. The CDR3 has 15 amino acids. The chain's CDR3 is CASTTGLGGPGELFF. CDR3 sequence (DNA): TGCGCCAGCACCACGGGACTAGGAGGCCCCGGGGAGCTGTTTTTT.

The rearrangement uses TRBV28 and TRBJ2-1, with 9 nucleotides matching TRBD1. The CDR3 spans 15 residues. Germline V gene sequence: CDR1 MDHEN, CDR2 SYDVKM. Trimming removed 4 bases from V and 3 bases from J; junction bases left unmatched: 4. CDR3 region: CASSYTGGVYNEQFF. Written as DNA, the CDR3 is TGTGCCAGCAGTTACACAGGGGGCGTCTACAATGAGCAGTTCTTC.

This clone has more than one count but fewer than ten. The chain recombines TRBV5-4 with TRBJ2-1, with D possibly being TRBD2 (6 bases). This CDR3 spans 17 amino acids. V lost 0 bases to trimming and J lost 5 bases, with 18 bases between them. Germline values: CDR1 SGHNT, CDR2 YYREEE (reference sequence). CDR3 residues: CASSLEGRSSVDNEQFF. CDR3 bases: TGTGCCAGCAGCTTGGAAGGGAGGTCTAGCGTAGACAATGAGCAGTTCTTC.

This clone showed up just a few times. The rearrangement joins TRBV19 to TRBJ1-1; D perhaps matches TRBD1 (5 bases). Germline CDR1 reads LNHDA; CDR2 reads SQIVND (reference sequence). The CDR3 is made up of 14 amino acids. V was shortened by 4 bases and J by 4 bases, with 13 bases between the two germline ends. The CDR3 DNA reads TGTGCCAGTAGTACCCTCCAGGGCGGCACTGAAGCTTTCTTT. It yields the protein CASSTLQGGTEAFF.

V is TRBV9 and J is TRBJ2-7; TRBD2 matches 7 bases. Germline V CDR1 and CDR2: SGDLS, YYNGEE. There are 15 residues in the CDR3. This CDR3 reads CASSVVPDRDYRSRV. The CDR3 coding sequence is TGTGCCAGCAGCGTAGTCCCGGACCGGGACTACAGATCCCGGGTC.

CDR3 in amino acids: CASSQGGSRFLIGGYEQYF. CDR3 bases: TGCGCCAGCAGCCAAGGAGGGAGCCGATTCTTAATAGGGGGCTACGAGCAGTACTTC. The genes are TRBV4-1 and TRBJ2-7; D perhaps matches TRBD1 (6 bases). The CDR3 is 19 residues long. Looked up from germline, CDR1 is MGHRA and CDR2 is YSYEKL. Between the trimmed V and J ends, which lost 1 base and 3 bases, there was a span of 25 bases.

This clone was seen a handful of times. The genes are TRBV7-2 and TRBJ2-1; D may be TRBD1 (5 bases). This CDR3 is built from 15 residues. V lost 3 bases, J lost 5 bases, and 14 bases lay in between. CDR1 is SGHTA, CDR2 FQGNSA, per germline. The CDR3, as DNA: TGTGCCAGCAGCTTTAGGGGCAGCGTACACAATGAGCAGTTCTTC. It specifies CASSFRGSVHNEQFF.

This chain uses TRBV5-8 with TRBJ2-1, with D possibly matching TRBD2 (6 bases). This CDR3 spans 12 amino acids. Trimming shortened V by 6 bases and J by 10 bases, and 14 bases separated the two germline ends. Germline loops: CDR1 SGHTS, CDR2 YDEGEE. The CDR3 region is CASTRGSNEQFF. The CDR3 nucleotides are TGTGCCAGCACCCGGGGGAGTAACGAGCAGTTCTTC.

The chain employs TRBV4-3 and TRBJ1-2, with 8 bases that match TRBD1. The germline V gene encodes CDR1 LGHNA and CDR2 YSLEER. After removal of 1 base from V and 8 bases from J, the junction contained 12 bases not matched to a gene. This CDR3 is 16 amino acids long. Here the CDR3 DNA reads TGCGCCAGCAGCCAAGCCTTCCAGGGGGCGCAGGGAGGCTACACCTTC. Translating it yields CASSQAFQGAQGGYTF.

The chain couples TRBV18 to TRBJ2-1; D gene uncertain. The CDR3 contains 15 residues. Germline V gives CDR1 KGHSH, CDR2 LQKENI. Trimming stripped 6 bases from V and 3 bases from J, with 15 bases between. In DNA form, the CDR3 reads TGTGCCAGCTCCTCTTTTGCGGAAGTCTACAATGAGCAGTTCTTC. Translation: CASSSFAEVYNEQFF.

This chain joins TRBV11-2 and TRBJ2-1; 10 bases match TRBD2. This CDR3 region has 14 residues. Unmatched junction bases numbered 3, after V lost 5 bases and J lost 5 bases. Germline CDR1 reads SGHAT; CDR2 reads FQNNGV. The CDR3 nucleotides read TGTGCCAGCAGCCTAGGACTAGCGGACAATGAGCAGTTCTTC. Its translation: CASSLGLADNEQFF.

This sequence joins TRBV21-1 and TRBJ2-7; the D call TRBD2 from the table was never checked on the DNA. TRBV21-1 is a pseudogene segment. This CDR3 has 16 amino acids. CDR3 residues: CASSKGLQREKDEQYF. For the CDR3, the DNA is TGTGCCAGCAGCAAAGGTCTCCAGCGGGAGAAGGACGAGCAGTACTTC.

In this sample, this clone turned up a few times. The chain uses TRBV19 and TRBJ2-7; 11 positions agree with TRBD1. Germline trimming cut 4 bases from V and 5 bases from J; bases unmatched to any gene: 7. The CDR3 sequence is 15 residues long. Germline V lookup: CDR1 LNHDA, CDR2 SQIVND (reference sequence). CDR3 protein: CASSTRTGGYDEQYF. The CDR3 region has the DNA TGTGCCAGTAGTACCCGGACAGGGGGCTACGACGAGCAGTACTTC.